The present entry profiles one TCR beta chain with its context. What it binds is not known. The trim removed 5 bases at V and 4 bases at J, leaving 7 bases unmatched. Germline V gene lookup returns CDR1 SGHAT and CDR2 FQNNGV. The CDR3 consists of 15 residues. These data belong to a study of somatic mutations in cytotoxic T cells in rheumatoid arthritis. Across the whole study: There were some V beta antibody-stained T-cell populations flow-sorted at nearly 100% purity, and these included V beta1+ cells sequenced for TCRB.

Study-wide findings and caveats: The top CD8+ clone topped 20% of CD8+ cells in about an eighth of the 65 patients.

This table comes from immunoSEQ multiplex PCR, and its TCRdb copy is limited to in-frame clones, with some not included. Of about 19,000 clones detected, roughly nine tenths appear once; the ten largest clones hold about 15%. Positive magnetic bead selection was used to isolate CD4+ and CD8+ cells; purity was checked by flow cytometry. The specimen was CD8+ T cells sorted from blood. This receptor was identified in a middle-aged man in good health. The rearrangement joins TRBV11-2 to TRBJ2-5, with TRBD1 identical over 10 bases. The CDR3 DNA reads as TGTGCCAGCAGCCTGGGACAGGGGAGGGCAGAGACCCAGTACTTC. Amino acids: CASSLGQGRAETQYF.